These 8 T cell receptor beta chains were all obtained from the same sample, sequenced in a study of cytomegalovirus exposure and HLA in healthy donors. Amplification used 60 Vbeta primers and 13 Jbeta primers. Libraries were prepared by immunoSEQ multiplex PCR; TCRdb keeps only in-frame clonotypes and omits some of them. In the table there are 140,000 to 150,000 clones, roughly 78% of which are singletons. Sample: PBMCs. These receptors all come from a man aged 35 to 55 in good health and CMV-seropositive.

The chain joins TRBV7-8 to TRBJ1-3, with 10 bases fitting TRBD1. Germline V CDR1 and CDR2: SGHVS, FQNEAQ. After removal of 3 bases from V and 2 bases from J, the junction contained 1 base not matched to a gene. CDR3 length: 15 amino acids. The DNA of the CDR3 is TGTGCCAGCAGCTTGGACAGGGGGACTGGAAACACCATATATTTT. Its translation: CASSLDRGTGNTIYF.

CDR3 amino acids: CASSPQDRGPYGYTF. The CDR3 DNA reads TGTGCCAGCAGCCCCCAGGACAGGGGCCCCTATGGCTACACCTTC. The rearrangement links TRBV7-9 to TRBJ1-2, with 9 bases identical to TRBD1. Per germline, CDR1 SEHNR and CDR2 FQNEAQ (reference sequence). The CDR3 runs 15 residues. V shed 5 bases, J shed 4 bases, and the junction held 8 bases outside the gene matches.

The rearrangement joins TRBV5-6 to TRBJ1-1, with D perhaps TRBD1 (6 bases). The CDR3 consists of 16 residues. V lost 4 bases and J lost 1, with 17 bases in between. The V gene's germline CDR1 is SGHDT and CDR2 YYEEEE. In DNA, the CDR3 is TGTGCCAGCAGCCCGGCGGGGGGCATGACGAACACTGAAGCTTTCTTT. Protein product: CASSPAGGMTNTEAFF.

This sequence joins TRBV21-1 and TRBJ2-1; no DNA check was done on the table's D call, TRBD1. TRBV21-1 is shown as a pseudogene. This CDR3 is built from 15 residues. DNA for the CDR3: TGTGCCAGCAGCAAAGTGGGGACAGGGCCCAATGAGCAGTTCTTC. It specifies CASSKVGTGPNEQFF.

This chain joins TRBV10-3 and TRBJ1-1; D unclear. V shed 0 bases and J shed 8 bases, with 13 bases lying between them. Looked up from germline, CDR1 is ENHRY and CDR2 is SYGVKD. This CDR3 is built from 14 residues. The CDR3 nucleotides are TGTGCCATCAGTGAGTCCCGGGATGGGTCAGAAGCTTTCTTT. As protein: CAISESRDGSEAFF.

The chain carries TRBV5-1 and TRBJ1-2; a weak D match, TRBD1 (5 bases). The CDR3 contains 13 residues. V shed 2 bases and J shed 6 bases, with 11 bases lying between them. Germline assignment: CDR1 SGHRS and CDR2 YFSETQ. DNA of the CDR3: TGCGCCAGCAGCTTAACGGGAGGGGATGGCTACACCTTC. This gives the protein CASSLTGGDGYTF.

The chain links TRBV5-5 to TRBJ1-5; 7 nucleotides match TRBD1. V trimming: 0 bases; J trimming: 9 bases; junction bases outside the gene matches: 6. The length of the CDR3 is 14 residues. From germline, CDR1 is SGHKS and CDR2 YYEKEE (reference sequence). The CDR3 DNA is TGTGCCAGCAGCTTGGAGGGGGCTAGGGGGCCCCAGCATTTT. Amino acid sequence: CASSLEGARGPQHF.

V and J are TRBV5-1 and TRBJ2-3, with 14 bases identical to TRBD2. The CDR3 covers 15 residues. The germline V gene has CDR1 SGHRS and CDR2 YFSETQ. J lost 6 bases, V lost 4 bases, and 4 bases had no gene match. Written as DNA, the CDR3 is TGCGCCAGCAGCCAGGGACTAGCGGGAGCGGATACGCAGTATTTT. It yields the protein CASSQGLAGADTQYF.